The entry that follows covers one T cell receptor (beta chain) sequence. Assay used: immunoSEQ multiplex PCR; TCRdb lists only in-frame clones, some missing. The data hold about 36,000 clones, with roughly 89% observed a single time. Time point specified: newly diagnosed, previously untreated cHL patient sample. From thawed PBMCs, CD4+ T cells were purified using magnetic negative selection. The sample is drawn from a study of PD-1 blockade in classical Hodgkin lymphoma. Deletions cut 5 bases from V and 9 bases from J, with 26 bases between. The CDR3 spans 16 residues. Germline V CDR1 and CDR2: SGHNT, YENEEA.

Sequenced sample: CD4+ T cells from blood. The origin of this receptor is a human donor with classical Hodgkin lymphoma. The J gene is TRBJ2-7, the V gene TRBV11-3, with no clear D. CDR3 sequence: CASSPRSGKAPDLQYF. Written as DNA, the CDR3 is TGTGCCAGCAGCCCCCGTTCTGGGAAAGCTCCAGATCTGCAGTACTTC.